One T cell receptor (beta chain) is described in this entry. Its antigen remains unidentified. The same CDR3 also results from other DNA sequences found in this sample. The table came from immunoSEQ multiplex PCR; TCRdb's copy has only in-frame clones and leaves some out. Of 2 million or so clones listed, roughly 95% are singletons. The source of the sample is a study of shared clonotypes between healthy human individuals. Study-wide findings and caveats: Generation probabilities of non-shared clonotypes were lower (relative to those shared by all four donors).

CDR3 size: 14 residues. The germline V gene has CDR1 SGDLS and CDR2 YYNGEE. The ends lost 0 bases at V and 4 bases at J; junction bases unmatched: 1. The chain uses TRBV9 and TRBJ1-5, with TRBD1 identical over 7 bases. Sequencing was carried out using naive CD4+ T cells sorted from blood. Subset reported: CD45RA+ positively selected. The sequence came from a man aged 18-30 years in good health. CDR3 bases: TGTGCCAGCAGCGTAGGACAGGGAAATCAGCCCCAGCATTTT. It translates to CASSVGQGNQPQHF.